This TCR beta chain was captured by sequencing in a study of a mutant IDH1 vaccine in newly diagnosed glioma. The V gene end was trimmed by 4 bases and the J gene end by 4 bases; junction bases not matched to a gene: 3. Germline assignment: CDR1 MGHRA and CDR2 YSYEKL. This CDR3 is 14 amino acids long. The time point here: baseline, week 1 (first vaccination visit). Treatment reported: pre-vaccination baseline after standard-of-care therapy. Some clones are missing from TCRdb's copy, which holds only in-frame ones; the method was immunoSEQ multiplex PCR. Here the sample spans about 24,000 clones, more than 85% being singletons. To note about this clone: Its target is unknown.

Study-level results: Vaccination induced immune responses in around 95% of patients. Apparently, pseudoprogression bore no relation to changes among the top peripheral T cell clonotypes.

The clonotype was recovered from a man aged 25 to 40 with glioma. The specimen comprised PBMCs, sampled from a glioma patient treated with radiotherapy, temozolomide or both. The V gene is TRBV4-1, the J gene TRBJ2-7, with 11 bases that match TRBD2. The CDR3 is CASSPGLAEYEQYF. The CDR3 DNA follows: TGCGCCAGCAGCCCGGGACTAGCGGAATACGAGCAGTACTTC.